Given below is one T cell receptor (beta chain) in context. Germline CDR1 is GTSNPN and CDR2 is SVGIG (reference sequence). Trimming cost V 2 bases and J 0 bases, with 14 bases left between them. The CDR3 has 16 amino acids. This sample was taken from a study of T-cell reconstitution after alpha-beta-depleted transplantation in children. Unique molecular identifiers were incorporated into the prepared TCRbeta library. Using its own MiXCR run on the PCR reads, TCRdb lists one record per CDR3 protein. The sample lists some 200,000 distinct CDR3 sequences, more than 7.5% seen once, with 5% to 6% in the top ten.

V gene TRBV30 combines with J gene TRBJ2-1; perhaps TRBD1 as D (5 bases). Source: PBMCs from the stem cell graft donor, taken from the stem cell graft. This sequence originates from a human donor who donated a stem cell graft to a child with SCID. The CDR3 DNA reads as TGTGCCTGGAGTAGGGGCCGTATTAGCTCCTACAATGAGCAGTTCTTC. This translates into CAWSRGRISSYNEQFF.